This TCR beta chain was recovered during a study of technical replicates of blood from a handful of donors. Repertoires were generated with immunoSEQ multiplex PCR, while TCRdb's copy carries only in-frame clones and drops some. The table includes approximately 85,000 clones, around 90% detected once. The germline CDR1 and CDR2 sequences are SGHNT and YENEEA. V lost 5 bases, J lost 7 bases, and 12 bases stayed unmatched. The CDR3 is made up of 15 amino acids. This clone came up once. The TCR was taken from a human donor in good health. This chain joins TRBV11-3 and TRBJ1-1, with 8 bases lining up with TRBD1. What was sequenced was T cells isolated from PBMCs. CDR3 sequence (DNA): TGTGCCAGCAGCCCAAGAGGACAGGGTGAAAGTGAAGCTTTCTTT. It specifies CASSPRGQGESEAFF.